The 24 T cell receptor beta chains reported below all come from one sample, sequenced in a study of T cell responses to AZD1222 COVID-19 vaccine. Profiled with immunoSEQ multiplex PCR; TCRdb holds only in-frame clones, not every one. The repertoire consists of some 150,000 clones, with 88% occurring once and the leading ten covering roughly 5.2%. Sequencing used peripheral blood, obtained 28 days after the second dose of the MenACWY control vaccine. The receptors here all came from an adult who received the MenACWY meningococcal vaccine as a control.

Written as DNA, the CDR3 is TGTGCCAGCTCACAACTTGCAAATTCACCCCTCCACTTT. It translates to CASSQLANSPLHF. The gene calls are TRBV18 and TRBJ1-6; no firm D call. V lost 4 bases and J lost 7, with 8 bases in between. This CDR3 region has 13 residues. The germline gives CDR1 KGHSH, CDR2 LQKENI.

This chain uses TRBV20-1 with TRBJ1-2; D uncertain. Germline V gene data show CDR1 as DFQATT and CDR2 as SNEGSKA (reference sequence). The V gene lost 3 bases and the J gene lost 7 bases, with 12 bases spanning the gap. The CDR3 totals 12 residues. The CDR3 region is CSASPYQSGYTF. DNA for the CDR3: TGCAGTGCTAGTCCATACCAGAGTGGCTACACCTTC.

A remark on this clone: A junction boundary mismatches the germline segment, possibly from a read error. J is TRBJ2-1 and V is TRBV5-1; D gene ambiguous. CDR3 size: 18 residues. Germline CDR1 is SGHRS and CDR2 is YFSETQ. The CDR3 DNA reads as TGCGCCAGCAGCTTGTCGTTGACCCTCAAAAAACGTGGGGTAGAGCCGTTCTTC. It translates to CASSLSLTLKKRGVEPFF.

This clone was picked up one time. CDR3 amino acids: CSVPDRAVEQFF. The CDR3 nucleotides are TGCAGCGTTCCGGACAGGGCGGTTGAGCAGTTCTTC. The chain combines TRBV29-1 with TRBJ2-1; 8 positions match TRBD1. CDR1 and CDR2 from the germline V gene are SQVTM and ANQGSEA. The CDR3 contains 12 residues. After removal of 5 bases from V and 9 bases from J, the junction contained 6 bases not matched to a gene.

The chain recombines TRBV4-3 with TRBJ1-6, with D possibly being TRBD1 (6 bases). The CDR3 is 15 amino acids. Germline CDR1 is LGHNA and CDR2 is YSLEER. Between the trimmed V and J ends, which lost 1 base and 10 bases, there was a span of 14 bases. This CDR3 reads CASSQVGTGNSPLHF. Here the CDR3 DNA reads TGCGCCAGCAGCCAAGTTGGAACAGGGAACTCACCCCTCCACTTT.

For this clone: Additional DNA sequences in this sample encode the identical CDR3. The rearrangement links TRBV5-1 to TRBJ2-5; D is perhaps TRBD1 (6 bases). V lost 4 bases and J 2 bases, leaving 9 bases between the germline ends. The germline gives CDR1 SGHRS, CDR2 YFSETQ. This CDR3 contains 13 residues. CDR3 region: CASSLGQQETQYF. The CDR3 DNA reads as TGCGCCAGCAGCCTTGGACAGCAAGAGACCCAGTACTTC.

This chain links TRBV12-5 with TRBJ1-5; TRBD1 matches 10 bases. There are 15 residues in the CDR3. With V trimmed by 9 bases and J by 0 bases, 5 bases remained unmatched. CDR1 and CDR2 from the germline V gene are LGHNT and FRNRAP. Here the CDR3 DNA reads TGTGCTAGCGGACAGGGGGGACTTAGCAATCAGCCCCAGCATTTT. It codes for CASGQGGLSNQPQHF.

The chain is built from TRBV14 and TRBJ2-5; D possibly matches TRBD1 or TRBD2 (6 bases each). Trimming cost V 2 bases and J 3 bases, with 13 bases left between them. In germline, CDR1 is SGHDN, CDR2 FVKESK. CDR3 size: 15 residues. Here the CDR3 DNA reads TGTGCCAGCAGCCAAATTGCGGGACAAAAAGAGACCCAGTACTTC. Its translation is CASSQIAGQKETQYF. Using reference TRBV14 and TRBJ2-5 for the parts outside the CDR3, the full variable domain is EAGVTQFPSHSVIEKGQTVTLRCDPISGHDNLYWYRRVMGKEIKFLLHFVKESKQDESGMPNNRFLAERTGGTYSTLKVQPAELEDSGVYFCASSQIAGQKETQYFGPGTRLLVL.

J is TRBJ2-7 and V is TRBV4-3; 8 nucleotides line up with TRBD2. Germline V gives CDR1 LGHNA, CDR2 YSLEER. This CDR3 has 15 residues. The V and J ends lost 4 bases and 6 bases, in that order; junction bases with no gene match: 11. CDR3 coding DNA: TGCGCCAGCAGCCCTACCGGGACTAGTCGACCCGAGCAGTACTTC. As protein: CASSPTGTSRPEQYF.

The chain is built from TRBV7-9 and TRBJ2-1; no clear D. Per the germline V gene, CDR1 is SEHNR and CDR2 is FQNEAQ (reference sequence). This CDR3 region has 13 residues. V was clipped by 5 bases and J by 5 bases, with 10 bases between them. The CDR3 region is CASSPLFDNEQFF. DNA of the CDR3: TGTGCCAGCAGCCCCCTATTTGACAATGAGCAGTTCTTC.

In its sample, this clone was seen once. The CDR3 DNA follows: TGCAGTGCTAGTCGGACACCCAATGTAGGGGATACGCAGTATTTT. Protein product: CSASRTPNVGDTQYF. The chain recombines TRBV20-1 with TRBJ2-3; D perhaps matches TRBD1 (5 bases). V was cut by 3 bases and J by 6 bases, with 19 bases left in between. The germline V gene encodes CDR1 DFQATT and CDR2 SNEGSKA (reference sequence). The CDR3 has 15 amino acids.

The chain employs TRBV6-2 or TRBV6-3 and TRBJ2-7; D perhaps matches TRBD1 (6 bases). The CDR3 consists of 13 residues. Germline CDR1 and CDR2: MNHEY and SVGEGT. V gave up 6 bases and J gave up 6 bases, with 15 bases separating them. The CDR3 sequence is CASSFYRDTEQYF. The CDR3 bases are TGTGCCAGCAGCTTCTACAGGGATACCGAGCAGTACTTC.

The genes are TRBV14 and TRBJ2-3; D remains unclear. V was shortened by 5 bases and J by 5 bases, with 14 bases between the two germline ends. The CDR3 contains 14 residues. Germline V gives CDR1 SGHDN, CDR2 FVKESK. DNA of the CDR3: TGTGCCAGCAGCGCCCGACATCCGGAAGATACGCAGTATTTT. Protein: CASSARHPEDTQYF.

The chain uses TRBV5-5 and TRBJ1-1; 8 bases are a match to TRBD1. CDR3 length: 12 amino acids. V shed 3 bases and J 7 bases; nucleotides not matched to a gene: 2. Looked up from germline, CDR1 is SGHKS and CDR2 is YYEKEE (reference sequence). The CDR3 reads CASSWTGFEAFF. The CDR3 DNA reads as TGTGCCAGCAGCTGGACAGGGTTTGAAGCTTTCTTT.

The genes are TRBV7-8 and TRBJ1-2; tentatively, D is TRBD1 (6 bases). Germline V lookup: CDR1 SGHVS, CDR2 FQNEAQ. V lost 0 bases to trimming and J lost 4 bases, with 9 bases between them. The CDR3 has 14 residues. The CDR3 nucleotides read TGTGCCAGCAGCTTAGCCACAGGGACCTATGGCTACACCTTC. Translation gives CASSLATGTYGYTF.

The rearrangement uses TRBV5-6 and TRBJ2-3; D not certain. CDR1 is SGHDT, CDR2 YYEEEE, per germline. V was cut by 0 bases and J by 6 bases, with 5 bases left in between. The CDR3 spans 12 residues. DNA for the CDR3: TGTGCCAGCAGCTTGGTAAGCGATACGCAGTATTTT. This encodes CASSLVSDTQYF.

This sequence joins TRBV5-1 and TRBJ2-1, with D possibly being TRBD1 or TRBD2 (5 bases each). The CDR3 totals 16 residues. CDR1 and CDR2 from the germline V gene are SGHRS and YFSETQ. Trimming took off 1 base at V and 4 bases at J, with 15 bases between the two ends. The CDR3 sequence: CASSLFPGEGYNEQFF. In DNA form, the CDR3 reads TGCGCCAGCAGCTTGTTTCCAGGAGAGGGGTACAATGAGCAGTTCTTC.

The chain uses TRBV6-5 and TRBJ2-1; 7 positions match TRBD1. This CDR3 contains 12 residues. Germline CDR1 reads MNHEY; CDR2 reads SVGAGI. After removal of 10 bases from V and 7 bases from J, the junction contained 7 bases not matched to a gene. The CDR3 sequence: CANDRVRNEQFF. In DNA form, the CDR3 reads TGTGCCAACGACAGGGTACGAAATGAGCAGTTCTTC.

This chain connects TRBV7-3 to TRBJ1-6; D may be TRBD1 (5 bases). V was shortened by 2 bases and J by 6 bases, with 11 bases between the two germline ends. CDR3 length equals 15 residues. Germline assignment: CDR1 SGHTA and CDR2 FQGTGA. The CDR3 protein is CASSLWGSSNSPLHF. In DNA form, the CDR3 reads TGTGCCAGCAGCTTATGGGGGTCTAGTAATTCACCCCTCCACTTT.

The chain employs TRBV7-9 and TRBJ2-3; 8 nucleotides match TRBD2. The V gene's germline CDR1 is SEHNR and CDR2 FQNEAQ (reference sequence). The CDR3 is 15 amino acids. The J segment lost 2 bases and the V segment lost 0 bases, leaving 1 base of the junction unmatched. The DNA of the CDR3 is TGTGCCAGCAGCTTAGCTAGCGGGGACACAGATACGCAGTATTTT. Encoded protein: CASSLASGDTDTQYF.

Written as DNA, the CDR3 is TGTGCCAGTAGTATTGGGGAACCCTATGGCTACACCTTC. Its protein product is CASSIGEPYGYTF. The gene calls are TRBV19 and TRBJ1-2; D gene ambiguous. Germline V CDR1 and CDR2: LNHDA, SQIVND (reference sequence). The CDR3 is 13 residues long. Trimming took off 3 bases at V and 4 bases at J, with 9 bases between the two ends.

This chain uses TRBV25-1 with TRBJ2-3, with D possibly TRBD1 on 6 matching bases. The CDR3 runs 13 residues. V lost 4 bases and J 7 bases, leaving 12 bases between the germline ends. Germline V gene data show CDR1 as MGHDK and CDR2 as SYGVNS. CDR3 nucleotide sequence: TGTGCCAGCAGTGCAACAGGGACGAATACGCAGTATTTT. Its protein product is CASSATGTNTQYF.

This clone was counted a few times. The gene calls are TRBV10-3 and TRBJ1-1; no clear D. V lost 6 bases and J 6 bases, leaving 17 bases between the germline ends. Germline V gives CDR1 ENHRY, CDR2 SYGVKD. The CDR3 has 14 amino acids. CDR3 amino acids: CAIRQGLEFPEAFF. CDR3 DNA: TGTGCCATCAGACAAGGGCTCGAGTTTCCTGAAGCTTTCTTT.

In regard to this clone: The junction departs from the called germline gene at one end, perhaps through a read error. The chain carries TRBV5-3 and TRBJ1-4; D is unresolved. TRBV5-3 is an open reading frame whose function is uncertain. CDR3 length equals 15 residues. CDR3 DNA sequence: TGTGCCAGAAGTTTGGGAGTCCGCTCAAATGAAAAACTGTTTTTT. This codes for CARSLGVRSNEKLFF.